The 20 T cell receptor beta chains listed next were all sequenced from one sample in a study of T cell responses to AZD1222 COVID-19 vaccine. Some clones are missing from TCRdb's copy, which holds only in-frame ones; the method was immunoSEQ multiplex PCR. The sample contains some 170,000 clones, more than 80% of which appear only once. The sample was peripheral blood, taken 28 days after the second dose of the MenACWY control vaccine. The receptors stem from an adult who received the MenACWY meningococcal vaccine as a control.

The chain has TRBV2 and TRBJ2-3; TRBD1 matches 8 bases. The CDR3 has 15 amino acids. Losses at the gene ends were 7 bases for V and 4 bases for J; bases not matched to a gene: 10. CDR1 is SNHLY, CDR2 FYNNEI, per germline. CDR3 sequence (DNA): TGTGCCAGCAAGTCGAACAGGGGGTCGGCAGATACGCAGTATTTT. This sequence encodes CASKSNRGSADTQYF.

The chain carries TRBV9 and TRBJ2-2; D remains ambiguous. CDR1 is SGDLS and CDR2 is YYNGEE in the germline V gene. This CDR3 contains 12 residues. The V end was cut by 7 bases, the J end by 2 bases, with 6 bases between. CDR3 bases: TGTGCCAGCGGGCACAACACCGGGGAGCTGTTTTTT. This codes for CASGHNTGELFF.

The V gene is TRBV7-6, the J gene TRBJ2-7; maybe TRBD1 (6 bases). V was cut by 6 bases and J by 2 bases, with 17 bases left in between. From germline, CDR1 is SGHVS and CDR2 FNYEAQ. The CDR3 has 15 amino acids. Written as DNA, the CDR3 is TGTGCCAGCAGACCTACACAGGGTTCCCCCTACGAGCAGTACTTC. Its protein product is CASRPTQGSPYEQYF. The variable domain in full, with the rest retrieved from reference TRBV7-6 and TRBJ2-7, is GAGVSQSPRYKVTKRGQDVALRCDPISGHVSLYWYRQALGQGPEFLTYFNYEAQQDKSGLPNDRFSAERPEGSISTLTIQRTEQRDSAMYRCASRPTQGSPYEQYFGPGTRLTVT.

V is TRBV12-3 or TRBV12-4 and J is TRBJ1-2; tentative D call: TRBD1 (6 bases). The CDR3 is 13 residues long. V dropped 6 bases and J dropped 4 bases, with 12 bases sitting between them. In nucleotides, the CDR3 is TGTGCCAGCAGAACACAGGGTGTCTATGGCTACACCTTC. Its translation: CASRTQGVYGYTF.

The chain has TRBV25-1 and TRBJ2-2; 8 nucleotides align to TRBD1. Germline loops: CDR1 MGHDK, CDR2 SYGVNS. Trimming cost V 7 bases and J 0 bases; bases outside gene matches: 4. The CDR3 is 15 amino acids. The CDR3 DNA is TGTGCCAGCACCTGGACAGGGTCGAACACCGGGGAGCTGTTTTTT. Translating it yields CASTWTGSNTGELFF.

The gene calls are TRBV3-1 (or the pseudogene TRBV3-2) and TRBJ2-5; no reliable D call. V dropped 2 bases and J dropped 4 bases, with 11 bases sitting between them. Germline V gene sequence: CDR1 LGHDT, CDR2 YNNKEL (reference sequence). The CDR3 is 14 amino acids. In DNA form, the CDR3 reads TGTGCCAGCAGCCAAAATAAAGGGCGAGAGACCCAGTACTTC. Translation: CASSQNKGRETQYF.

V usage is TRBV12-3 or TRBV12-4 and J usage is TRBJ2-7; no firm D call. The ends were cut back, 1 base at V and 3 bases at J, with 4 bases in the middle. This CDR3 has 12 residues. The CDR3 reads CASSLEGYEQYF. As DNA, the CDR3 is TGTGCCAGCAGTTTAGAGGGCTACGAGCAGTACTTC.

The V and J genes are TRBV28 and TRBJ1-2; a weak D match, TRBD1 (6 bases). The CDR3 spans 13 residues. CDR1 and CDR2 from the germline V gene are MDHEN and SYDVKM. Trimming cost V 4 bases and J 3 bases, with 9 bases left between them. CDR3 in DNA: TGTGCCAGCAGTTCGGGACAAGACTATGGCTACACCTTC. As protein: CASSSGQDYGYTF.

J is TRBJ2-7 and V is TRBV7-2; 12 bases are a match to TRBD2. CDR1 and CDR2 from the germline V gene are SGHTA and FQGNSA. This CDR3 has 15 residues. With 4 bases clipped from V and 2 bases from J, the junction kept 3 bases outside the gene matches. Written as DNA, the CDR3 is TGTGCCAGCAGCTCCCCTAGCGGGGGGGCCTACGAGCAGTACTTC. Its protein product is CASSSPSGGAYEQYF.

This rearrangement joins TRBV10-1 to TRBJ2-1; 8 bases fit TRBD2. Germline assignment: CDR1 WNHNN and CDR2 SYGVQD (reference sequence). V lost 0 bases, J lost 1 base, and 14 bases stayed unmatched. This CDR3 contains 20 residues. The CDR3 loop is CASSESLREGNHRSYNEQFF. The CDR3 region has the DNA TGCGCCAGCAGTGAGTCGTTACGGGAGGGTAATCATAGGTCCTACAATGAGCAGTTCTTC.

In DNA, the CDR3 is TGTGCCAGCAGCCTCTTTGAAAACACCATATATTTT. Protein sequence: CASSLFENTIYF. This rearrangement joins TRBV14 to TRBJ1-3; the D is unclear. The CDR3 loop spans 12 amino acids. Looked up from germline, CDR1 is SGHDN and CDR2 is FVKESK. Trimming shortened V by 4 bases and J by 6 bases, and 7 bases separated the two germline ends. The full variable domain, rest sourced from reference TRBV14 and TRBJ1-3, is EAGVTQFPSHSVIEKGQTVTLRCDPISGHDNLYWYRRVMGKEIKFLLHFVKESKQDESGMPNNRFLAERTGGTYSTLKVQPAELEDSGVYFCASSLFENTIYFGEGSWLTVV.

V is TRBV9 and J is TRBJ1-5; D remains unclear. CDR1 and CDR2 (germline): SGDLS, YYNGEE. Trimming stripped 4 bases from V and 4 bases from J, with 12 bases between. CDR3 length: 14 residues. CDR3 sequence (DNA): TGTGCCAGCAGCTTTCGGACTGAGAATCAGCCCCAGCATTTT. Residues: CASSFRTENQPQHF.

V is TRBV10-3 and J is TRBJ1-1; D may be TRBD1 (5 bases). The CDR3 consists of 15 residues. The germline V and J ends were trimmed by 7 bases and 1 base, with 16 bases remaining between them. Per germline, CDR1 ENHRY and CDR2 SYGVKD. This CDR3 is CAITISGTRNTEAFF. The CDR3 nucleotides read TGTGCCATCACCATATCCGGGACCAGGAACACTGAAGCTTTCTTT.

The chain recombines TRBV6-1 with TRBJ2-7, with 9 bases fitting TRBD2. Trimming removed 3 bases from V and 6 bases from J; junction bases left unmatched: 15. Germline CDR1 and CDR2: MNHNS and SASEGT. This CDR3 is 17 amino acids long. CDR3 nucleotide sequence: TGTGCCAGCAGTGAGTCTAGCGGGGCCGACCCCACCCTCGAGCAGTACTTC. It encodes CASSESSGADPTLEQYF.

The gene calls are TRBV7-2 and TRBJ1-2, with TRBD1 matching 7 bases. CDR1 is SGHTA, CDR2 FQGNSA, per germline. The length of the CDR3 is 15 residues. The V and J ends lost 0 bases and 8 bases, in that order; junction bases with no gene match: 9. The CDR3 reads CASSLAGTGVEGYTF. CDR3 bases: TGTGCCAGCAGCTTAGCGGGTACAGGGGTGGAGGGCTACACCTTC.

The gene calls are TRBV19 and TRBJ2-1; D is ambiguous. The CDR3 is 14 amino acids. Trimming took off 5 bases at V and 4 bases at J, with 12 bases between the two ends. Germline V gene lookup returns CDR1 LNHDA and CDR2 SQIVND (reference sequence). The CDR3 DNA sequence: TGTGCCAGTAGTGTGTCAGATTTTTACAATGAGCAGTTCTTC. It is translated as CASSVSDFYNEQFF.

The rearrangement joins TRBV5-1 to TRBJ1-4, with TRBD1 matching over 8 bases. The CDR3 runs to 15 residues. Germline lookup yields CDR1 SGHRS and CDR2 YFSETQ. V lost 3 bases and J lost 7; bases outside the gene matches: 8. The CDR3 DNA reads TGCGCCAGCAGCTCGCAGGGGGCGCAAGGTGAAAAACTGTTTTTT. Translation gives CASSSQGAQGEKLFF.

This chain joins TRBV27 and TRBJ2-2; 7 bases agree with TRBD1. In germline, CDR1 is MNHEY, CDR2 SMNVEV (reference sequence). Unmatched junction bases numbered 9, after V lost 8 bases and J lost 6 bases. The CDR3 length is 14 residues. The CDR3 DNA reads TGTGCCAGCGGACGGGACAGAACAGCCGGGGAGCTGTTTTTT. Its protein product is CASGRDRTAGELFF.

The chain links TRBV6-5 to TRBJ2-5; D is possibly TRBD2 (5 bases). Trimming cost V 0 bases and J 4 bases, with 12 bases left between them. CDR1 and CDR2 from the germline V gene are MNHEY and SVGAGI. The CDR3 has 15 residues. The CDR3 coding sequence is TGTGCCAGCAGTTACTCGAGGGCGTTGGGAGAGACCCAGTACTTC. This sequence encodes CASSYSRALGETQYF.

The chain employs TRBV28 and TRBJ2-7; the match to TRBD1 covers 8 bases. Germline trimming cut 2 bases from V and 4 bases from J; bases unmatched to any gene: 10. The CDR3 spans 16 residues. Per the germline V gene, CDR1 is MDHEN and CDR2 is SYDVKM. The CDR3 region is CASSLIGTGLEYEQYF. As DNA, the CDR3 is TGTGCCAGCAGTTTAATCGGGACAGGCCTAGAGTACGAGCAGTACTTC.